This T cell receptor beta chain was obtained from a study of early T cells in non-severe SARS-CoV-2 infection. Looking at the study overall: Unpaired chains resulted from sequencing bulk RNA of unsorted whole blood.

Unique molecular identifier tags were affixed to discrete cDNA molecules. One entry per CDR3 protein results from TCRdb running MiXCR on the 5' RACE reads. The data hold approximately 90,000 distinct CDR3 sequences, with 11% observed a single time. Overall study findings and caveats: Private and CD4 specificities were missed by VDJdb matching, skewed to anti-spike CD8.

This clonotype was detected only a few times. The antigen is undetermined. The CDR3 length is 16 residues. V was shortened by 5 bases and J by 0 bases, with 14 bases between the two germline ends. Germline V gives CDR1 LNHDA, CDR2 SQIVND (reference sequence). This chain uses TRBV19 with TRBJ2-1, with D maybe TRBD2 (6 bases). Sequencing used whole blood, obtained at baseline. This clonotype originated in an adult who was a healthcare worker with PCR-confirmed SARS-CoV-2 infection or an uninfected control (not recorded which). CDR3 amino acids: CASSLNRGSSYNEQFF. In nucleotides, the CDR3 is TGTGCCAGTAGTTTGAATCGGGGGAGCTCCTACAATGAGCAGTTCTTC.